The TCR beta chain under discussion was sequenced for a study of blood T cell repertoires in COVID-19. Study background: The study drew acute and convalescent COVID-19 samples from the United States, Italy and Spain. The analysed material was cDNA or gDNA that came from T cells, B-cell-depleted T cells, or PBMCs.

The authors' processing: Researchers report that nucleated cell counts were estimated from reference gene primer amplification. Profiling relied on immunoSEQ multiplex PCR, and the TCRdb table lists in-frame clones only, not all of them. V and J calls and clone size come straight from that table; D and trimming were deduced from the DNA. Seen here are 27,000 or so clones, more than 85% observed once, and the top ten hold approximately 16%. The CDR3 is made up of 13 amino acids. In germline, CDR1 is SGHAT, CDR2 FQDESV (reference sequence). V lost 2 bases to trimming and J lost 3 bases; unmatched junction nucleotides: 1.

J is TRBJ2-7 and V is TRBV11-1, with 7 positions matching TRBD2. This clonotype originated in a human donor with active COVID-19. The donor label of this sample is uncertain. Sample: peripheral blood. CDR3 loop: CASSLTSVYEQYF. CDR3 bases: TGTGCCAGCAGCTTAACTAGCGTCTACGAGCAGTACTTC.